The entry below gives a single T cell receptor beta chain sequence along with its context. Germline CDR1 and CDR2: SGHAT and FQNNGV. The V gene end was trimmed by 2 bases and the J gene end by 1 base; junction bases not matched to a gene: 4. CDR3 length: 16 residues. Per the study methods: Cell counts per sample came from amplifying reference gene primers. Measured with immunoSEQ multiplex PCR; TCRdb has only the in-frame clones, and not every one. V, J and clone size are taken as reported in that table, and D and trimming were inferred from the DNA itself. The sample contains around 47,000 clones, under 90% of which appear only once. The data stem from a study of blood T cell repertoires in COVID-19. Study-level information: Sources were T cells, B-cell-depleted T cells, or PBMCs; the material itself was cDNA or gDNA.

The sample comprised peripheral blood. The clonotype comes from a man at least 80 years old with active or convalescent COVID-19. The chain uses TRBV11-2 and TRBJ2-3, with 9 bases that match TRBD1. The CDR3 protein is CASSLRGTGRTDTQYF. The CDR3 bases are TGTGCCAGCAGCTTAAGGGGGACAGGGCGCACAGATACGCAGTATTTT.